The 2 T cell receptor beta chains given below trace back to one sample, sequenced in a study of CD8 T cells in Susac syndrome. After extraction with the RNeasy kit, roughly 0.45 to 1 ug of the RNA was reverse transcribed using random hexamers. TCRdb analysed the immunoSEQ multiplex PCR reads with MiXCR anew, one entry per CDR3 protein. The sample has about 110,000 distinct CDR3 sequences, about 95% seen once. Sequenced material: CD4+ T cells from PBMCs. The origin of the receptors is a human donor in good health.

J is TRBJ1-6 and V is TRBV3-1, with 10 bases that match TRBD1. V shed 4 bases, J shed 14 bases, and the junction held 8 bases outside the gene matches. Germline V gene sequence: CDR1 LGHDT, CDR2 YNNKEL (reference sequence). CDR3 size: 14 residues. This CDR3 reads CASSLGTGAKALHF. Written as DNA, the CDR3 is TGTGCCAGCAGCCTCGGGACAGGGGCCAAGGCCCTCCACTTT.

The CDR3 region is CSGRQSSNTGELFF. The CDR3 DNA sequence: TGCAGCGGAAGACAGAGCTCGAACACCGGGGAGCTGTTTTTT. J is TRBJ2-2 and V is TRBV29-1; maybe TRBD1 (5 bases). Germline CDR1 SQVTM, CDR2 ANQGSEA. V shed 7 bases and J shed 0 bases, with 12 bases lying between them. This CDR3 is built from 14 residues.